The clone carrying this T cell receptor beta chain showed up many times. The data derive from a study of T-cell reconstitution after alpha-beta-depleted transplantation in children. As it was prepared, the TCRbeta library received unique molecular identifiers. TCRdb re-called the PCR reads through MiXCR, storing one row per CDR3 protein. The table shows 150,000 to 200,000 distinct CDR3 sequences, with approximately 6.6% occurring only once. J gave up 2 bases and V 4 bases, and 7 bases lay outside the gene matches. This CDR3 contains 16 residues. Looked up from germline, CDR1 is LGHNA and CDR2 is YSLEER.

This chain joins TRBV4-3 and TRBJ2-3; 9 nucleotides match TRBD2. This specimen was PBMCs from the stem cell graft donor, taken from the stem cell graft. The origin of this receptor is a human donor who donated a stem cell graft to a child with Wiskott-Aldrich syndrome. This CDR3 is CASSPALAGYTDTQYF. DNA of the CDR3: TGCGCCAGCAGCCCGGCCCTAGCGGGGTACACAGATACGCAGTATTTT.